This T cell receptor beta chain was retrieved from a study of T cells in Graves' hyperthyroidism and ophthalmopathy. Across the study: Blood was drawn when the patient was first diagnosed and still untreated.

CDR3 size: 11 residues. Germline values: CDR1 SGHRS, CDR2 YFSETQ. RNA transcripts provided the source from which TCR beta CDR3 regions were amplified. In the first-round RT-PCR of the TCR CDR3, the HTBI primer set was used. One entry per CDR3 protein, called by TCRdb with MiXCR from the multiplex PCR reads. The sample consists of 280,000 or so distinct CDR3 sequences, about 16% of them appearing once. In regard to this clonotype: Its antigen is undetermined. The junction departs from germline at one end; a sequencing error may be responsible.

Study results and caveats: The model anticipated ophthalmopathy a median about 6.5 months pre-onset. Blood also contained most expanded thyroid clonotypes above 0.001.

The sample was blood. The receptor was derived from a woman between 50 and 59 years old with Graves' hyperthyroidism that later progressed to Graves' ophthalmopathy. V is TRBV5-1 and J is TRBJ1-5; D gene ambiguous. The CDR3 spells CASSLLQPQHF. Written as DNA, the CDR3 is TGTGCCAGCAGCTTATTGCAGCCCCAGCATTTT.